One sample yielded the 2 T cell receptor beta chains listed below, sequenced in a study of blood T cell repertoires in COVID-19. Sequencing used immunoSEQ multiplex PCR; TCRdb keeps in-frame clones, though not all of them. This sample has approximately 290,000 clones, with 90% found just once. Sample: PBMCs or T cells enriched from blood (not recorded which). The receptor source for this set is a woman aged 18-30 years with acute COVID-19.

The chain is built from TRBV9 and TRBJ2-7; weak D call: TRBD2 (5 bases). V lost 4 bases to trimming and J lost 5 bases, with 13 bases between them. This CDR3 has 13 amino acids. Germline lookup yields CDR1 SGDLS and CDR2 YYNGEE. CDR3 nucleotide sequence: TGTGCCAGCAGCCTTAGCCCCGGGGACGAGCAGTACTTC. This sequence encodes CASSLSPGDEQYF.

This clone was observed once. The V and J genes are TRBV6-5 and TRBJ1-1; no clear D. The CDR3 is made up of 16 amino acids. CDR1 and CDR2 from the germline V gene are MNHEY and SVGAGI. The V gene lost 2 bases and the J gene lost 4 bases, with 17 bases spanning the gap. The CDR3 DNA is TGTGCCAGCAGTTACAAGACTCGGAGGCGGGGCACTGAAGCTTTCTTT. Residues: CASSYKTRRRGTEAFF.